The clone carrying this T cell receptor beta chain was seen a few times. Germline lookup yields CDR1 MDHEN and CDR2 SYDVKM. There are 16 residues in the CDR3. Unmatched junction bases numbered 4, after V lost 2 bases and J lost 0 bases. This entry belongs to a study of identical twins. Addition of a universal primer site occurred through template switching, and cDNA carried unique molecular identifiers. TCRdb reprocessed the 5' RACE reads with MiXCR, giving one entry per CDR3 protein. In the table there are approximately 240,000 distinct CDR3 sequences, roughly an eighth of which are singletons. The sample consisted of memory (CD45RO+) T cells sorted from blood. V is TRBV28 and J is TRBJ2-7; 10 nucleotides align to TRBD2. This sequence was found in a woman aged 18-35 years in good health. The CDR3 nucleotides read TGTGCCAGCAGTTTACGACTAGCGGGTTTCTCCTACGAGCAGTACTTC. Protein: CASSLRLAGFSYEQYF.